This TCR beta chain was obtained from a study of OX40 agonist ivuxolimab in advanced cancers. At the level of the study: Head and neck, renal cell, melanoma or hepatocellular carcinoma were the cancers that dose-escalation patients had.

The method was immunoSEQ multiplex PCR; TCRdb's version includes in-frame clones alone and lacks a portion of them. The repertoire holds 20,000 to 25,000 clones, 65% to 85% seen once, with about 22% in the top ten. Systemic immunosuppression or autoimmune disease history was grounds to exclude patients. Study-wide points: Some nonresponders likewise displayed low normalized T-cell clonal expansion. In CD8+ T cells, expanded clones were on average more numerous than in CD4+.

A remark on this clone: Antigen unknown.

The sample in question was CD4+ or CD8+ T cells sorted from blood, obtained in a trial of the OX40 agonist ivuxolimab. The origin of this receptor is an adult with an advanced solid tumor such as melanoma, head and neck, liver or kidney cancer.

For the CDR3, the DNA is TGTGCCAGCAGGCCTCCGGCGGGACTGGGCACAGATACGCAGTATTTT. It encodes CASRPPAGLGTDTQYF. V and J are TRBV25-1 and TRBJ2-3; a possible D gene is TRBD2 (6 bases). Germline loops: CDR1 MGHDK, CDR2 SYGVNS. The CDR3 has 16 residues. V was clipped by 6 bases and J by 1 base, with 17 bases between them. The complete variable domain, with remaining parts taken from reference TRBV25-1 and TRBJ2-3, reads EADIYQTPRYLVIGTGKKITLECSQTMGHDKMYWYQQDPGMELHLIHYSYGVNSTEKGDLSSESTVSRIRTEHFPLTLESARPSHTSQYLCASRPPAGLGTDTQYFGPGTRLTVL.